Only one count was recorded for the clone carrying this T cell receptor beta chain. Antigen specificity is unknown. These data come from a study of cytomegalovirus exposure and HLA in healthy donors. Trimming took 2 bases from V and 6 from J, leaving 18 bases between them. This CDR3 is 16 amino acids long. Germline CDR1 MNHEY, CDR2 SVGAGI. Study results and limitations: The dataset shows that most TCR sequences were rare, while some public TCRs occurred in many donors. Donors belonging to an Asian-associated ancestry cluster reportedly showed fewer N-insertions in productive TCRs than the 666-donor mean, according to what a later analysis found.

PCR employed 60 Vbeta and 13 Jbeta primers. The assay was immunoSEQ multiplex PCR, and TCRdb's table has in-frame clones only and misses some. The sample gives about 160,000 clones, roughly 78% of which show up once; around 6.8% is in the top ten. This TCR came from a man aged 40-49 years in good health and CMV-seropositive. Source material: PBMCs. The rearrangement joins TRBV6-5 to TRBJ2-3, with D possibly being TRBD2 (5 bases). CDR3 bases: TGTGCCAGCAGTTACGGATCACCCTCTTCGGGGGATACGCAGTATTTT. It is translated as CASSYGSPSSGDTQYF.